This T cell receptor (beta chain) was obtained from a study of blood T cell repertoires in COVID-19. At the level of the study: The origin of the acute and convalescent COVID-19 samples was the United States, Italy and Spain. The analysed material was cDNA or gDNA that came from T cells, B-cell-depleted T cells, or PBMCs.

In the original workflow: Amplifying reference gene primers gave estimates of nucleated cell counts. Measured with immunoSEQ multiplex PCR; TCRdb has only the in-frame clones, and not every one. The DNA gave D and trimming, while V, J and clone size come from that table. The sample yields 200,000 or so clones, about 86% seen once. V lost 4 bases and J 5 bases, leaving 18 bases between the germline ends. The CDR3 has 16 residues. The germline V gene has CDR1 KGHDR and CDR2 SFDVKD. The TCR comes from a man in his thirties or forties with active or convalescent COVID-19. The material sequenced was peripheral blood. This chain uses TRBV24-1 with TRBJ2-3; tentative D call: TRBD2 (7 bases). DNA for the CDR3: TGTGCCACCAGTGACGAGGGGGGGGGATCAGGAGATACGCAGTATTTT. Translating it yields CATSDEGGGSGDTQYF.